This is a list of T cell receptor beta chains from one sample in a study of beta chain features in type 1 diabetes. Libraries were prepared by immunoSEQ multiplex PCR; TCRdb keeps only in-frame clonotypes and omits some of them. The data contain tens of thousands of clones, 60% to 75% of them seen just once; the ten biggest clones take up about 1.6%. Sequenced: Tregs from blood. These receptors came from a man aged 30 to 45 with type 1 diabetes. Some clones in this sample may be carry-over from other donors' samples. The CDR3 runs from the conserved cysteine through the conserved F or W.

J | V | CDR3
TRBJ2-1 | TRBV7-7 | CASSFGEGGYNEQFF
TRBJ2-2 | TRBV4-1 | CASSQLPGLVSTGELFF
TRBJ1-1 | TRBV9 | CASSVGTGLNTEAFF
TRBJ2-5 | TRBV5-1 | CASSLGLAGVSSETQYF
TRBJ1-2 | TRBV6-5 | CASSRGSGYTF
TRBJ2-7 | TRBV5-4 | CASSQDGGGFSYEQYF
TRBJ2-2 | TRBV7-9 | CASSPTKAVVGELFF
TRBJ2-5 | TRBV6-5 | CASSYSTGGGTQYF
TRBJ2-3 | TRBV7-2 | CASSSGRRRSTDTQYF
TRBJ2-2 | TRBV2 | CASSERTGGRELFF
TRBJ1-1 | TRBV7-2 | CASSWVSVPRGLEAFF
TRBJ2-5 | TRBV7-9 | CASSPWVAGSETQYF
TRBJ2-7 | TRBV5-1 | CASSQQGYEQYF
TRBJ2-5 | TRBV5-4 | CASSPTGTGDQETQYF
TRBJ2-3 | TRBV5-1 | CASSPTSGGAYRADTQYF
TRBJ2-3 | TRBV19 | CASSAARTRGDTQYF
TRBJ2-7 | TRBV9 | CASSAGLAGDYEQYF
TRBJ2-2 | TRBV5-1 | CASSRKFSSSGAAGELFF
TRBJ2-1 | TRBV29-1 | CSAERYGGAPYNEQFF
TRBJ2-7 | TRBV20-1 | CSAGLSYEQYF
TRBJ2-7 | TRBV7-9 | CASSPNSYEQYF
TRBJ2-4 | TRBV5-6 | CASSFVGLSKNIQYF
TRBJ2-2 | TRBV19 | CASSIRVTGELFF
TRBJ1-1 | TRBV6-5 | CASSRIESAEAFF